This T cell receptor (beta chain) emerged from a study of neurological immune-mediated disorders. The cDNA was produced through 5'RACE with 10-nucleotide random UMIs. TCRdb redid the calling of the 5' RACE reads with MiXCR, one entry per CDR3 protein. The sample has about 65,000 distinct CDR3 sequences, under 5% seen once; the top ten hold roughly 2.6%. The CDR3 consists of 16 residues. The V segment lost 0 bases and the J segment 8 bases; nucleotides outside the gene matches: 8. Germline CDR1 is LGHNA and CDR2 is YSLEER. This clonotype was observed many times. This chain joins TRBV4-3 and TRBJ2-1, with TRBD2 identical over 9 bases. The clonotype comes from a man aged 45 to 65 with multiple sclerosis. The source material was PBMCs. The CDR3 is CASSQDMASGMDEQFF. CDR3 in DNA: TGCGCCAGCAGCCAAGATATGGCTAGCGGGATGGATGAGCAGTTCTTC.